Below are 4 T cell receptor beta chains sequenced from a single sample in a study of cytomegalovirus exposure and HLA in healthy donors. Primers included in the PCR were 60 Vbeta and 13 Jbeta primers. Measured with immunoSEQ multiplex PCR; TCRdb has only the in-frame clones, and not every one. The sample contains about 98,000 clones, around 72% of which appear only once. The sample consisted of PBMCs. These receptor sequences come from a man aged 18 to 35 in good health and CMV-seropositive.

V is TRBV10-3 and J is TRBJ2-1, with 7 bases lining up with TRBD2. The CDR3 covers 16 residues. Trimming at V came to 6 bases and at J to 0 bases, leaving 8 bases not matched to a gene. In germline, CDR1 is ENHRY, CDR2 SYGVKD. In DNA, the CDR3 is TGTGCCATCAGGATATTCGGGGGGAGCTCCTACAATGAGCAGTTCTTC. It translates to CAIRIFGGSSYNEQFF.

The genes are TRBV7-2 and TRBJ2-5, with D possibly TRBD2 on 5 matching bases. Trimming pared 5 bases from V and 4 bases from J, leaving 20 bases between. The CDR3 spans 16 residues. Germline CDR1 and CDR2: SGHTA and FQGNSA. The CDR3: CASSDGTRGPGETQYF. The CDR3, as DNA: TGTGCCAGCAGCGATGGAACTAGAGGCCCTGGAGAGACCCAGTACTTC.

This chain links TRBV6-1 with TRBJ1-1, with TRBD1 identical over 7 bases. This CDR3 is 16 amino acids long. Germline V lookup: CDR1 MNHNS, CDR2 SASEGT. Germline trimming cut 2 bases from V and 0 bases from J; bases unmatched to any gene: 6. The CDR3, as DNA: TGTGCCAGCAGTGAAACGGTGGGACAGTTGAACACTGAAGCTTTCTTT. This codes for CASSETVGQLNTEAFF.

The V call is TRBV7-9, the J call TRBJ1-4, with TRBD1 matching 7 bases. The CDR3 sequence is 15 residues long. V shed 5 bases, J shed 8 bases, and the junction held 11 bases outside the gene matches. Germline-derived CDR1 and CDR2 are SEHNR and FQNEAQ (reference sequence). CDR3 coding DNA: TGTGCCAGCAGCATACGACAGGGTGGTGGAGAAAAACTGTTTTTT. Its protein product is CASSIRQGGGEKLFF.